A selection of T cell receptor beta chains follows, all from one sample in a study of blood T cell repertoires in COVID-19. TCRdb keeps only in-frame clones here, not all; method: immunoSEQ multiplex PCR. The data contain about 160,000 clones, 90% to 95% of them seen just once; the ten biggest clones take up over 3.5%. Input material: peripheral blood. The origin of the receptors is a woman aged 50 to 60 with acute or convalescent COVID-19. CDR3s include the opening cysteine and the closing phenylalanine or tryptophan. Each record gives: clone size, V gene, D gene, J gene, CDR3 DNA, CDR3 protein. A D gene is named only where the DNA matches it firmly. Expanded clones are given a class, and other clones once, few, many or no size at all.

.	TRBV2	TRBD1	TRBJ1-4	TGTGCCAGCAGTGTAGACAGGGGGATCGGTGAAAAACTGTTTTTT	CASSVDRGIGEKLFF
.	TRBV2	.	TRBJ1-6	TGTGCCAGCATAGAGGACTCCTATAATTCACCCCTCCACTTT	CASIEDSYNSPLHF
.	TRBV3-1/TRBV3-2	.	TRBJ1-4	TGTGCCAGCAGCCAATTCGGGGGTAACGAAAAACTGTTTTTT	CASSQFGGNEKLFF
.	TRBV29-1	TRBD1	TRBJ1-5	TGCAGCGTTGTCACAGGGGTTGGACAGCCCCAGCATTTT	CSVVTGVGQPQHF
.	TRBV4-1	.	TRBJ2-7	TGCGCCAGCAGCCAAGACCAGGGAGGTTATCCCTACGAGCAGTACTTC	CASSQDQGGYPYEQYF
.	TRBV7-9	.	TRBJ1-1	TGTGCCAGCAGCTTGGGGCAGGTAGACGGCACTGAAGCTTTCTTT	CASSLGQVDGTEAFF
.	TRBV7-9	TRBD2	TRBJ2-2	TGTGCCAGCAGCGGCGGACTAGCGGGGGGGCACGGCACCGGGGAGCTGTTTTTT	CASSGGLAGGHGTGELFF
.	TRBV5-5	.	TRBJ1-1	TGTGCCAGCAGATATCGACGGGTAAACACTGAAGCTTTCTTT	CASRYRRVNTEAFF
few	TRBV7-2	TRBD2	TRBJ2-3	TGTGCCAGCAGGCAGACTAGCGGGGGTAACACAGATACGCAGTATTTT	CASRQTSGGNTDTQYF
.	TRBV9	TRBD1	TRBJ1-1	TGTGCCAGCAGCCCTCGCGGTGAGAGGGGGCACACTGAAGCTTTCTTT	CASSPRGERGHTEAFF
.	TRBV2	.	TRBJ2-5	TGTGCCAGCAGCCTCTTACCTAGGGAGGAGACCCAGTACTTC	CASSLLPREETQYF
once	TRBV2	TRBD2	TRBJ2-7	TGTGCCAGCAGTGAAGCGCTTCAGATAGCGGGAGGTCGGTACGAGCAGTACTTC	CASSEALQIAGGRYEQYF
.	TRBV27	.	TRBJ1-1	TGTGCCAGCAGTTTAACAGGTCTGAACACTGAAGCTTTCTTT	CASSLTGLNTEAFF
once	TRBV5-4	TRBD1	TRBJ2-5	TGTGCCAGCAGCTTGGCGACAGGGTCGGAGACCCAGTACTTC	CASSLATGSETQYF
.	TRBV3-1/TRBV3-2	.	TRBJ2-7	TGTGCCAGCAGCCCCATCCCCTACGAGCAGTACTTC	CASSPIPYEQYF
.	TRBV25-1	.	TRBJ1-2	TGTGCCAGCAGTCCTACCGGGGTTTCTAACTATGGCTACACCTTC	CASSPTGVSNYGYTF
.	TRBV30	.	TRBJ2-7	TGTGCCTGGAGTGTACCAGCGGGCTACGAGCAGTACTTC	CAWSVPAGYEQYF
.	TRBV2	.	TRBJ2-2	TGTGCCAGCAGTGAAGTCAGGAACACCGGGGAGCTGTTTTTT	CASSEVRNTGELFF
.	TRBV3-1/TRBV3-2	TRBD1	TRBJ1-2	TGTGCCAGCAGCCAAGATGAGGGTACCAGGGGGTATGGCTACACCTTC	CASSQDEGTRGYGYTF
.	TRBV24-1	TRBD1	TRBJ1-3	TGTGCCACCAGTGATTCCGCAGGGGGCGGAAACACCATATATTTT	CATSDSAGGGNTIYF
.	TRBV7-8	TRBD1	TRBJ1-5	TGTGCCAGCAGCCAGGGGGACAGTAGCAATCAGCCCCAGCATTTT	CASSQGDSSNQPQHF
.	TRBV2	TRBD1	TRBJ1-5	TGTGCCAGTCGACAGGGATGGGGTCAGCCCCAGCATTTT	CASRQGWGQPQHF
.	TRBV30	.	TRBJ1-3	TGTGCCTGGAGTGTCCAAGGAGGGCACCTCCCTGGAAACACCATATATTTT	CAWSVQGGHLPGNTIYF
.	TRBV5-1	TRBD1	TRBJ1-1	TGCGCCAGCAGCCGGGGACAGCGATTATTCTTGAACACTGAAGCTTTCTTT	CASSRGQRLFLNTEAFF
.	TRBV6-5	.	TRBJ1-6	TGTGCCAGCAGACGGTCAGGTGCTAATTCACCCCTCCACTTT	CASRRSGANSPLHF
.	TRBV5-4	.	TRBJ2-2	TGTGCCAGCAGCTTGCACCCCCCCGGATCTAGGACCGGGGAGCTGTTTTTT	CASSLHPPGSRTGELFF
.	TRBV18	.	TRBJ2-3	TGTGCCAGCTCACTCCGACAGGTCTCCCAAGATACGCAGTATTTT	CASSLRQVSQDTQYF
.	TRBV6-2/TRBV6-3	TRBD1	TRBJ1-2	TGTGCCAGCAGCGAGGGGGCCTGGGATGGCTACACCTTC	CASSEGAWDGYTF
once	TRBV6-6	.	TRBJ1-2	TGTGCCAGCAGTCCCAGGGTGGTGGACTATGGCTACACCTTC	CASSPRVVDYGYTF
.	TRBV9	.	TRBJ1-5	TGTGCCAGCAGCCCCTCCCCAGGGCAGCCCCAGCATTTT	CASSPSPGQPQHF
.	TRBV3-1/TRBV3-2	.	TRBJ1-6	TGTGCCAGCAGCCAGTGGACAGACGGTAATTCACCCCTCCACTTT	CASSQWTDGNSPLHF
.	TRBV11-2	.	TRBJ2-7	TGTGCCAGCAGAACAGGGGGGGACTACGAGCAGTACTTC	CASRTGGDYEQYF
.	TRBV7-8	.	TRBJ1-4	TGTGCCAGCAGCTCCCCGGATGAAAAACTGTTTTTT	CASSSPDEKLFF
.	TRBV5-1	TRBD1	TRBJ2-1	TGCGCCAGCAGCTTTGGACAGGTTAGAGATGAGCAGTTCTTC	CASSFGQVRDEQFF
.	TRBV11-2	TRBD1	TRBJ1-3	TGTGCCAGCAGCTTTGGGACAGATGGAAACACCATATATTTT	CASSFGTDGNTIYF
.	TRBV29-1	TRBD2	TRBJ2-1	TGCAGCGTCCCTCGGGGACTAGCTAATGAGCAGTTCTTC	CSVPRGLANEQFF
.	TRBV28	.	TRBJ2-7	TGTGCCAGCAGTCCGGATCTGGACTCTTACGAGCAGTACTTC	CASSPDLDSYEQYF
.	TRBV13	.	TRBJ2-4	TGTGCCAGCAGCTTAGACGAGGGGGTAGCCAAAAACATTCAGTACTTC	CASSLDEGVAKNIQYF
.	TRBV12-3/TRBV12-4	TRBD1	TRBJ1-2	TGTGCCAGCAGTCATGGGACAGGGGGCGGCTACACCTTC	CASSHGTGGGYTF
.	TRBV18	TRBD1	TRBJ1-2	TGTGCCAGCTCACAGGGTACAGGGGTGGTCAACTATGGCTACACCTTC	CASSQGTGVVNYGYTF
once	TRBV4-3	TRBD1	TRBJ1-4	TGCGCCAGCAGCCACGGAAACAGGGGCGGCAATGAAAAACTGTTTTTT	CASSHGNRGGNEKLFF
.	TRBV3-1/TRBV3-2	.	TRBJ1-1	TGTGCCAGCAGCCTCGGGGGAATGAACACTGAAGCTTTCTTT	CASSLGGMNTEAFF
.	TRBV4-1	.	TRBJ2-7	TGCGCCAGCAGTCTAACTACCTCCTACGAGCAGTACTTC	CASSLTTSYEQYF